This TCR beta chain was sequenced in a study of blood T cell repertoires in COVID-19. Study-level background: Samples taken during acute and convalescent COVID-19 were collected in the United States, Italy and Spain. Nucleic acid was either cDNA or gDNA, and it came from T cells, B-cell-depleted T cells, or PBMCs.

Germline V gives CDR1 MNHEY, CDR2 SVGAGI. The CDR3 sequence is 15 residues long. V shed 5 bases and J 3 bases; nucleotides not matched to a gene: 9. Original processing notes: Quantification of nucleated cells was approximated via reference gene primer amplification. Assay used: immunoSEQ multiplex PCR; TCRdb lists only in-frame clones, some missing. Clone size and the V and J calls come from that table; the DNA yielded D and trimming. The data contain fewer than 130,000 clones, approximately 81% of them singletons. The sequence came from a human donor in a cohort sampled during active COVID-19. The specimen sequenced was peripheral blood. This chain links TRBV6-5 with TRBJ2-7; TRBD1 matches 8 bases. DNA of the CDR3: TGTGCCAGCAGTCAACAGGGGGTAGGGGACTACGAGCAGTACTTC. It is translated as CASSQQGVGDYEQYF.